The clone carrying this TCR beta chain has a handful of counts. Its specificity is unknown. This sample stems from a study of cytomegalovirus exposure and HLA in healthy donors. For the study at large: The 100 million to 140 million unique TCR beta sequences, from approximately 170 million T cells, were found by an earlier analysis.

General observations from the study: In a later analysis, CMV-associated beta chains were mostly HLA-associated, it appeared. What was likely a sequencing artifact was a cluster of highly shared sequence variants. Being productive about 90% or about 30% of the time was typical of most TCR beta V segments in an earlier analysis.

From germline, CDR1 is MNHEY and CDR2 SMNVEV (reference sequence). The CDR3 is 12 amino acids. Trimming removed 6 bases at V and 7 bases at J, with 12 bases between. PCR amplification relied on 60 Vbeta primers (plus 13 Jbeta primers). Some clones are missing from TCRdb's copy, which holds only in-frame ones; the method was immunoSEQ multiplex PCR. The sample includes around 190,000 clones, roughly 80% seen only once; the top ten take approximately 1.5%. Sequencing input: PBMCs. This rearrangement joins TRBV27 to TRBJ2-5; the D gene is possibly TRBD1 (5 bases). The source is a woman under 30 in good health and CMV-seronegative. This CDR3 is CASSRPRGTQYF. The CDR3 DNA is TGTGCCAGCAGCCGACCTAGGGGGACCCAGTACTTC.